The 25 T cell receptor beta chains below all came from one sample that was sequenced in a study of cytomegalovirus exposure and HLA in healthy donors. PCR involved 60 Vbeta and 13 Jbeta primers. Produced via immunoSEQ multiplex PCR; TCRdb's table is partial and in-frame only. The profile shows about 200,000 clones, 85% of them singletons. The sequenced sample was PBMCs. These receptors were taken from a woman aged 45-65 years in good health and CMV-seronegative.

The rearrangement uses TRBV10-1 and TRBJ2-7; TRBD2 is a possible D gene (5 bases). Trimming took 5 bases from V and 2 from J, leaving 7 bases between them. Germline CDR1 and CDR2: WNHNN and SYGVQD (reference sequence). This CDR3 contains 12 residues. The CDR3 region is CASSTGTYEQYF. The CDR3 nucleotides read TGCGCCAGCAGTACGGGGACCTACGAGCAGTACTTC.

This clone was counted once. The chain couples TRBV27 to TRBJ2-3, with TRBD2 matching over 9 bases. Germline values: CDR1 MNHEY, CDR2 SMNVEV (reference sequence). The length of the CDR3 is 18 residues. The V and J ends lost 0 bases and 4 bases, in that order; junction bases with no gene match: 11. In DNA, the CDR3 is TGTGCCAGCAGTTTATCTGCTTTGCGGGAGGGATGGGCAGATACGCAGTATTTT. Protein sequence: CASSLSALREGWADTQYF.

The sample holds one count of this clone. V usage is TRBV7-2 and J usage is TRBJ2-1, with TRBD2 matching over 7 bases. CDR1 SGHTA and CDR2 FQGNSA come from the germline V gene. V was pared by 5 bases and J by 4 bases, with 14 bases of the junction left unmatched. The CDR3 contains 17 residues. The CDR3 DNA reads TGTGCCAGCAGCCACGCTGGGGGGGGTGATAGTTACAATGAGCAGTTCTTC. Amino acids: CASSHAGGGDSYNEQFF.

The V call is TRBV6-5, the J call TRBJ2-7; TRBD1 agrees at 7 bases. The CDR3 loop spans 14 amino acids. Germline trimming cut 5 bases from V and 3 bases from J; bases unmatched to any gene: 7. Germline CDR1 MNHEY, CDR2 SVGAGI. CDR3 sequence: CASSLRQGLYEQYF. The CDR3 DNA reads TGTGCCAGCAGTCTGAGACAGGGCCTCTACGAGCAGTACTTC.

The chain uses TRBV28 and TRBJ2-7, with 7 bases fitting TRBD1. V trimming: 5 bases; J trimming: 2 bases; junction bases outside the gene matches: 6. The CDR3 covers 14 residues. CDR1 is MDHEN, CDR2 SYDVKM, per germline. The CDR3 loop reads CASSPGQRTYEQYF. The CDR3 nucleotides are TGTGCCAGCAGTCCGGGACAGCGAACCTACGAGCAGTACTTC.

This clone was detected only once. The chain uses TRBV7-9 and TRBJ2-1; 8 bases agree with TRBD1. CDR1 SEHNR and CDR2 FQNEAQ come from the germline V gene (reference sequence). This CDR3 comprises 15 residues. V gave up 5 bases and J gave up 4 bases; unmatched junction bases: 7. The CDR3: CASSERGQVYNEQFF. For the CDR3, the DNA is TGTGCCAGCAGCGAGAGGGGACAGGTGTACAATGAGCAGTTCTTC.

The V call is TRBV27, the J call TRBJ2-7, with 7 positions matching TRBD1. The CDR3 extends over 13 amino acids. Germline-derived CDR1 and CDR2 are MNHEY and SMNVEV (reference sequence). The V gene end was trimmed by 6 bases and the J gene end by 4 bases; junction bases not matched to a gene: 6. For the CDR3, the DNA is TGTGCCAGCAGAGGGGACAGCGGTTACGAGCAGTACTTC. Amino acid sequence: CASRGDSGYEQYF.

The chain couples TRBV5-1 to TRBJ2-7, with 7 nucleotides matching TRBD2. The CDR3 is made up of 15 amino acids. The J segment lost 3 bases and the V segment lost 0 bases, leaving 6 bases of the junction unmatched. Germline CDR1 is SGHRS and CDR2 is YFSETQ. The CDR3 DNA reads TGCGCCAGCAGCTTGGGACTAGCCGAATACTACGAGCAGTACTTC. This translates into CASSLGLAEYYEQYF.

This chain links TRBV11-2 with TRBJ2-7; the D gene is possibly TRBD1 (6 bases). The V gene's germline CDR1 is SGHAT and CDR2 FQNNGV. This CDR3 comprises 12 residues. V lost 8 bases and J lost 2, with 10 bases in between. CDR3 residues: CASGSGAYEQYF. As DNA, the CDR3 is TGTGCCAGCGGGTCAGGGGCCTACGAGCAGTACTTC.

V gene TRBV4-1 combines with J gene TRBJ1-4; 7 bases agree with TRBD1. The CDR3 loop spans 15 amino acids. Germline loops: CDR1 MGHRA, CDR2 YSYEKL. V gave up 3 bases and J gave up 4 bases; unmatched junction bases: 5. The CDR3 DNA is TGCGCCAGCAGCCAGGACGGGACAGTTAATGAAAAACTGTTTTTT. Its translation: CASSQDGTVNEKLFF.

The genes are TRBV29-1 and TRBJ1-1; a possible D gene is TRBD1 (6 bases). Trimming pared 3 bases from V and 4 bases from J, leaving 18 bases between. CDR3 size: 15 residues. Per germline, CDR1 SQVTM and CDR2 ANQGSEA. CDR3 nucleotides: TGCAGCGTTGAGGGGCACACAGGGATGGGCACTGAAGCTTTCTTT. This encodes CSVEGHTGMGTEAFF.

The chain uses TRBV6-5 and TRBJ2-7; D perhaps matches TRBD2 (6 bases). V lost 10 bases and J lost 1, with 17 bases in between. The CDR3 spans 14 residues. The V gene's germline CDR1 is MNHEY and CDR2 SVGAGI. The CDR3 nucleotides read TGTGCCACCTCCGGGCGGGGCAGTTCCTACGAGCAGTACTTC. As protein: CATSGRGSSYEQYF.

The V gene is TRBV12-5, the J gene TRBJ2-1; tentatively, D is TRBD2 (7 bases). Germline-derived CDR1 and CDR2 are LGHNT and FRNRAP. The V and J ends lost 7 bases and 8 bases respectively, with 15 bases between them. The CDR3 has 13 amino acids. The CDR3 DNA reads as TGTGCTAGTGCCCAGGGAGGGGGAGATGAGCAGTTCTTC. Translating it yields CASAQGGGDEQFF.

This sequence joins TRBV19 and TRBJ2-4; 10 bases fit TRBD2. This CDR3 comprises 14 residues. Germline V gene data show CDR1 as LNHDA and CDR2 as SQIVND (reference sequence). J lost 5 bases, V lost 5 bases, and 3 bases had no gene match. CDR3 protein: CASSQLAGENIQYF. As DNA, the CDR3 is TGTGCCAGTAGTCAGCTAGCGGGGGAAAACATTCAGTACTTC.

CDR3 nucleotide sequence: TGTGCCAGCAGCTGGACAGAGGGGGAGCTGTTTTTT. It yields the protein CASSWTEGELFF. The chain recombines TRBV7-6 with TRBJ2-2; D may be TRBD1 (6 bases). Germline V gene sequence: CDR1 SGHVS, CDR2 FNYEAQ. With 4 bases removed from V and 8 bases from J, the gap between germline ends came to 8 bases. This CDR3 has 12 amino acids.

This clone has more than one count but fewer than ten. The rearrangement links TRBV6-1 to TRBJ1-4; TRBD1 is a possible D gene (5 bases). V was cut by 2 bases and J by 1 base, with 8 bases left in between. The CDR3 extends over 15 amino acids. Germline V gene sequence: CDR1 MNHNS, CDR2 SASEGT. CDR3 residues: CASSEKQGTNEKLFF. DNA for the CDR3: TGTGCCAGCAGTGAAAAGCAGGGAACTAATGAAAAACTGTTTTTT.

The gene calls are TRBV28 and TRBJ1-1; D perhaps matches TRBD1 (5 bases). Between the trimmed V and J ends, which lost 3 bases and 7 bases, there was a span of 9 bases. Looked up from germline, CDR1 is MDHEN and CDR2 is SYDVKM. This CDR3 spans 12 amino acids. CDR3 amino acids: CASSLGHIEAFF. The CDR3, as DNA: TGTGCCAGCAGTTTGGGGCATATTGAAGCTTTCTTT.

This clone appeared a few times. The chain has TRBV29-1 and TRBJ2-3; TRBD1 might be the D (5 bases). The CDR3 has 13 residues. Per the germline V gene, CDR1 is SQVTM and CDR2 is ANQGSEA. Trimming shortened V by 3 bases and J by 4 bases, and 11 bases separated the two germline ends. CDR3 bases: TGCAGCGTTGACTCAGGGTTGTCAGATACGCAGTATTTT. Its protein is CSVDSGLSDTQYF.

This chain uses TRBV5-6 with TRBJ2-1, with 10 bases that match TRBD2. CDR1 is SGHDT, CDR2 YYEEEE, per germline. With V trimmed by 4 bases and J by 3 bases, 4 bases remained unmatched. There are 15 residues in the CDR3. The CDR3 bases are TGTGCCAGCAGCACAACTAGCGGGATCTACAATGAGCAGTTCTTC. Translated, it gives CASSTTSGIYNEQFF.

In this sample, this clone turned up once. The chain uses TRBV6-1 and TRBJ2-1; 7 nucleotides agree with TRBD2. Germline CDR1 is MNHNS and CDR2 is SASEGT. V gave up 6 bases and J gave up 0 bases; unmatched junction bases: 5. The length of the CDR3 is 15 residues. In DNA form, the CDR3 reads TGTGCCAGCAGGCTACTAGCGCTCTCCTACAATGAGCAGTTCTTC. The encoded protein is CASRLLALSYNEQFF.

This clone was seen a few times. This sequence joins TRBV4-1 and TRBJ2-1; TRBD2 agrees at 9 bases. With 2 bases clipped from V and 3 bases from J, the junction kept 8 bases outside the gene matches. CDR1 is MGHRA, CDR2 YSYEKL, per germline. The CDR3 contains 17 residues. The CDR3 is CASSQLPTSGYYNEQFF. CDR3 bases: TGCGCCAGCAGCCAACTCCCGACTAGCGGCTACTACAATGAGCAGTTCTTC.

This chain links TRBV6-5 with TRBJ2-5; D is perhaps TRBD1 (5 bases). The germline V gene encodes CDR1 MNHEY and CDR2 SVGAGI. The ends were cut back, 8 bases at V and 7 bases at J, with 20 bases in the middle. The CDR3 covers 14 residues. The DNA of the CDR3 is TGTGCCAGCCTCCAAAAACAGGCCTGGGGGACCCAGTACTTC. This sequence encodes CASLQKQAWGTQYF.

V is TRBV11-2 and J is TRBJ2-5; weak D call: TRBD1 (5 bases). From germline, CDR1 is SGHAT and CDR2 FQNNGV. The CDR3 runs 15 residues. With 3 bases removed from V and 0 bases from J, the gap between germline ends came to 11 bases. The DNA for the CDR3 is TGTGCCAGCAGCTTCCTCCCCAGGGACCAAGAGACCCAGTACTTC. As protein: CASSFLPRDQETQYF.

The chain couples TRBV27 to TRBJ2-1, with 9 bases lining up with TRBD1. Unmatched junction bases numbered 2, after V lost 5 bases and J lost 0 bases. The CDR3 spans 15 residues. CDR1 is MNHEY, CDR2 SMNVEV, per germline (reference sequence). The CDR3 coding sequence is TGTGCCAGCAGTCCGGGACAGGGCTCCTACAATGAGCAGTTCTTC. Protein: CASSPGQGSYNEQFF.

The chain couples TRBV7-9 to TRBJ1-1; no definite D call. CDR1 SEHNR and CDR2 FQNEAQ come from the germline V gene (reference sequence). There are 11 residues in the CDR3. V was cut by 4 bases and J by 11 bases, with 11 bases left in between. CDR3 bases: TGTGCCAGCAGCTCAGTTCACGGGGCTTTCTTT. It is translated as CASSSVHGAFF.